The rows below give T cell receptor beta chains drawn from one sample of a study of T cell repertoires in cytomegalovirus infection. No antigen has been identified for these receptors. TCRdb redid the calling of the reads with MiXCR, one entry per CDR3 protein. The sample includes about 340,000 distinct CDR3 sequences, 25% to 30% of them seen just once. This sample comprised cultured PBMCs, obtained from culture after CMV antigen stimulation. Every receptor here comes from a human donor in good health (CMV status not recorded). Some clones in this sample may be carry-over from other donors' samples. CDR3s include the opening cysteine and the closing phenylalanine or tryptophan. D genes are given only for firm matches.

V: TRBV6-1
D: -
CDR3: CASSYAAGLDNSPLHF

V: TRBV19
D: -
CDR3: CASSIIGQNYGYTF

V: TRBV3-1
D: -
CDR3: CATRGGSTEAFF

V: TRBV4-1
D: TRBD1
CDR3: CASSHRDRGAETQYF

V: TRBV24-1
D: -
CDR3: CATSDSTGYSNQPQHF

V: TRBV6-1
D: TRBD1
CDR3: CASSEAGTGLMQFF

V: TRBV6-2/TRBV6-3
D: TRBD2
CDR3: CASSYSPGTSGRAVEQFF

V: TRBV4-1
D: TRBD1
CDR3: CASSQASSYRDSYGYTF

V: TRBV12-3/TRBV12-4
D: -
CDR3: CASSHDRGGGYTF

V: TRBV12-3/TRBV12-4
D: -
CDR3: CASSIAMGGGTDTQYF

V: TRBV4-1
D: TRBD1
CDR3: CASSQFGTGITDTQYF

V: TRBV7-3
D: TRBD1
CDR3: CASSLRPLTGGLDEQYF

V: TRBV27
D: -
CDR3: CASSLSAGLYGYTF

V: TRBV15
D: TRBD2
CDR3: CATSRDPQRGTYEQYF

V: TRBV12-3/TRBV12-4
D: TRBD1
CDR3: CASSRRTGEAEAFF

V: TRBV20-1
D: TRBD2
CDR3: CSAPPWAGLPLGDEQFF

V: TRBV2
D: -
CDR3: CASSERSAAKNIQYF

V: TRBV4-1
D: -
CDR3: CASSQPGVGTEAFF

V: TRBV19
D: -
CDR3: CASSVWGNTEAFF

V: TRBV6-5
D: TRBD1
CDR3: CASSPRTGGNQPQHF

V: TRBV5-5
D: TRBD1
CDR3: CASSLLADRDNEQFF

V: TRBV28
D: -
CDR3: CASTWESSSGANVLTF

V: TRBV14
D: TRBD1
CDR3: CASSQDPGQGLYGYTF

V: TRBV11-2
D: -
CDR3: CASSLVSRSPLHF

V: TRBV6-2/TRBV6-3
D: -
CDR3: CASRDYQSSYNEQFF

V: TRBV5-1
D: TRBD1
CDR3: CASSTGQGNEKLFF

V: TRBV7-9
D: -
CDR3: CASSPTGGAPYGYTF

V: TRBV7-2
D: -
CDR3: CASSLGLGMNTEAFF

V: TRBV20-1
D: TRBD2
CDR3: CSARLGGGFF

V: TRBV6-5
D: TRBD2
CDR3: CASSYSRREGRTDTQYF

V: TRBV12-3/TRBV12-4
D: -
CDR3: CASSLSRVNYGYTF

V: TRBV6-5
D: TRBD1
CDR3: CASSSSGTEYYGYTF

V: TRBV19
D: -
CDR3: CASSITPNQPQHF

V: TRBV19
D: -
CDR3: CASSIGWGIRDTQYF

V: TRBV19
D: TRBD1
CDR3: CASSARQGEVSGANVLTF

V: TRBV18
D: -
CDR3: CASSLTASYEQYF

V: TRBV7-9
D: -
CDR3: CASSPLQAGQDPYYGYTF

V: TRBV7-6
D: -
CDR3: CASSSGPGVSNTIYF

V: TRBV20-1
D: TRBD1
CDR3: CSAREGTGGQYF

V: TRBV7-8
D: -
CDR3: CASSLGVGSNQPQHF

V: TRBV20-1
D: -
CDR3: CSARVASTDTQYF

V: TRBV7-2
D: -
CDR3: CASSPIGRGGSEAFF

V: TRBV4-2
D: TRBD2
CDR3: CASSQEYPAGVHTDTQYF

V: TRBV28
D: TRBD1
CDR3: CASSISPGQSSGNTIYF

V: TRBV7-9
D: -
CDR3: CASSLGRNYGYTF